Below, 3 T cell receptor beta chains from the same sample are listed, as sequenced in a study of beta chain features in type 1 diabetes. Sequencing targeted expressed TCRB transcripts, as all isolated RNA had been reverse transcribed. Clones were read by immunoSEQ multiplex PCR, and TCRdb kept only the in-frame ones, dropping some. The table includes around 280,000 clones, around 7.8% detected once. Sequencing was carried out using central memory CD4+ T cells from blood. Receptors originate from a woman between 18 and 30 years old in good health.

This clone was observed a few times. V gene TRBV4-3 combines with J gene TRBJ1-3, with D possibly matching TRBD1 (5 bases). Trimming left V 0 bases short and J 4 bases short, with 16 bases between. There are 17 residues in the CDR3. CDR1 LGHNA and CDR2 YSLEER come from the germline V gene. The CDR3 region has the DNA TGCGCCAGCAGCCAAGATTCCCGTGGAGGGGCCGGAAACACCATATATTTT. This sequence encodes CASSQDSRGGAGNTIYF.

The table lists this clone with a few counts. V usage is TRBV29-1 and J usage is TRBJ1-2; no clear D gene. Trimming cost V 5 bases and J 7 bases, with 11 bases left between them. The length of the CDR3 is 11 residues. Germline CDR1 is SQVTM and CDR2 is ANQGSEA. CDR3 protein: CSVFEFSGYTF. The DNA of the CDR3 is TGCAGCGTTTTCGAGTTCTCTGGCTACACCTTC.

Regarding this clone: At one end, the junction sequence differs from germline, possibly due to a read error. The rearrangement uses TRBV5-1 and TRBJ1-5, with 10 bases identical to TRBD1. The CDR3 is 15 amino acids. Germline CDR1 SGHRS, CDR2 YFSETQ. CDR3 bases: TGCGCCAGCAGCCTTGGGACAGGGGTTAATCAGCCCCGGCATTTT. Its protein is CASSLGTGVNQPRHF.